The rows below give T cell receptor beta chains drawn from one sample of a study of technical replicates of blood from several donors. Sequenced by immunoSEQ multiplex PCR; TCRdb stores in-frame clones only, minus some. The sample comprises tens of thousands of clones, 90% of which are singletons, and roughly 4.5% rests with the top ten. Specimen: PBMCs. These receptors were obtained from a human donor in good health. Some clones in this sample may be carry-over from other donors' samples. Each CDR3 is given without its conserved first and last residue.

V	length	J	CDR3
TRBV5-3	13	TRBJ2-3	ARSFGRVSTDTQY
TRBV21-1	16	TRBJ2-7	ASSLGRWTGEKSYEQY
TRBV4-1	12	TRBJ1-2	ASSLSPLSYGYT
TRBV23-1	10	TRBJ2-7	ASSRTADEQY
TRBV5-1	13	TRBJ2-1	ASSPGLAGGREQF
TRBV29-1	12	TRBJ1-1	SVDQPLGGTEAF
TRBV7-9	12	TRBJ1-5	ASSLTGQNQPQH
TRBV6-4	15	TRBJ2-7	ASSDLVVCTGGNEQY
TRBV2	14	TRBJ1-6	ASRGTQEGGNSPLH
TRBV19	10	TRBJ1-2	ASGGPNYGYT
TRBV10-3	12	TRBJ2-7	AISDREGAYEQY
TRBV18	13	TRBJ2-7	ASSPSGSVSYEQY
TRBV19	11	TRBJ2-7	ASSYRDNYEQY
TRBV30	9	TRBJ2-3	AWRETDTQY
TRBV9	11	TRBJ2-3	ASSAQGTDTQY
TRBV18	10	TRBJ2-3	ASLSGADTQY
TRBV5-6	11	TRBJ1-5	ASSQHSNQPQH
TRBV6-6	12	TRBJ1-6	ASSYLDRGSPLH
TRBV5-1	12	TRBJ2-3	ASSLGVATDTQY
TRBV7-6	13	TRBJ2-3	ASRAGTPSTDTQY
TRBV4-3	15	TRBJ2-2	ASSQDRAGPGTGELF
TRBV5-6	15	TRBJ2-5	ASSQHSLAVIQETQY
TRBV10-3	11	TRBJ1-1	AISDSVNTEAF
TRBV9	12	TRBJ1-1	ASSREDRLTEAF
TRBV5-1	13	TRBJ2-5	ASSQGTGGVETQY
TRBV20-1	8	TRBJ1-1	SASRDEAF
TRBV14	12	TRBJ1-2	ASSQGFPNYGYT
TRBV5-4	12	TRBJ1-2	ASSLEGGGYGYT
TRBV7-3	13	TRBJ2-1	ASSAMSGGANEQF
TRBV4-3	12	TRBJ1-5	ASSQDRGGQPQH
TRBV7-2	13	TRBJ2-5	ASSSEGGSQETQY
TRBV5-1	12	TRBJ2-2	ASRPAGVPGELF
TRBV27	12	TRBJ2-2	ASRPGWGAGELF
TRBV7-6	10	TRBJ1-1	ASSFSNTEAF
TRBV6-5	11	TRBJ1-6	AARGIVNSPLH
TRBV4-3	14	TRBJ2-3	ASSPSWTEGPDTQY
TRBV6-1	13	TRBJ1-6	ASSEGSSYNSPLH
TRBV20-1	9	TRBJ1-2	SASRGGGYT
TRBV7-8	13	TRBJ1-1	ASSGKQGAGTEAF
TRBV5-1	11	TRBJ1-1	ASTLRGNTEAF
TRBV18	13	TRBJ2-2	ASSLTGIYTGELF
TRBV7-2	17	TRBJ2-1	ASSLGWLAGDYYIDEQF
TRBV7-3	13	TRBJ2-1	ASSFTRSSYNEQF
TRBV11-2	14	TRBJ2-3	ASSLRGGGVADTQY
TRBV7-2	15	TRBJ1-2	ASQEDPQGALNYGYT
TRBV4-2	12	TRBJ2-7	ASSQGVGGYEQY
TRBV14	10	TRBJ2-1	ASSQVGAVQF
TRBV5-4	15	TRBJ1-2	ASSGESATAVNYGYT
TRBV2	11	TRBJ1-4	AGQGLINEKLF
TRBV7-2	13	TRBJ2-7	ASSSLTGGSYEQY
TRBV6-5	12	TRBJ2-1	ASRSGGSWNEQF
TRBV15	14	TRBJ2-2	ATSTKGQPNTGELF
TRBV28	12	TRBJ2-7	ASSNSGASYEQY